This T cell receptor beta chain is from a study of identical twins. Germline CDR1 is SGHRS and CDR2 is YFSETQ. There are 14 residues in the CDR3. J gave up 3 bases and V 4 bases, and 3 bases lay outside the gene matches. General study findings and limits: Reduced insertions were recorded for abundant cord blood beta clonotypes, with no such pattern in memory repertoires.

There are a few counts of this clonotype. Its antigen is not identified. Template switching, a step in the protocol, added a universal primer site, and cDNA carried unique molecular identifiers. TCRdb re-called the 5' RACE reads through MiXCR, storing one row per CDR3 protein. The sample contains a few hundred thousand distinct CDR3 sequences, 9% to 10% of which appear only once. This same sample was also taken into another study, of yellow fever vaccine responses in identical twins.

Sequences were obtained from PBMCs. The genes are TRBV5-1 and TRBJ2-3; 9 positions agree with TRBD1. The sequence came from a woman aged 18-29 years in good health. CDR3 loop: CASSGGTGTDTQYF. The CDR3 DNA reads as TGCGCCAGCAGCGGAGGGACAGGGACAGATACGCAGTATTTT.